This TCR beta chain was captured in a study of CD8+ T cells in alopecia areata. The wider study: Oral tofacitinib, 5 to 10 mg twice daily, was given in an open-label trial. Regarding the study as a whole: Across lesional scalp, and particularly alopecia totalis/universalis, clonality surpassed that of normal scalp.

Peripheral blood samples and lesional scalp punch biopsies were obtained from alopecia areata patients. The CDR3 extends over 13 amino acids. The germline V gene has CDR1 GTSNPN and CDR2 SVGIG (reference sequence). V lost 0 bases to trimming and J lost 7 bases, with 10 bases between them. cDNA reverse transcribed from extracted RNA served as the sequencing template. Some clones are missing from TCRdb's copy, which holds only in-frame ones; the method was immunoSEQ multiplex PCR. The sample includes 180,000 or so clones, around 63% of them seen just once. Worth noting for this clone: Its antigen is unknown.

The genes are TRBV30 and TRBJ2-1; D not resolved. The sequence was obtained from a human donor with alopecia areata. The source was CD4+ T cells sorted from blood, collected at week 0. CDR3 nucleotide sequence: TGTGCCTGGAGTGTGACCCTTGGGAATGAGCAGTTCTTC. It encodes CAWSVTLGNEQFF.